The TCR beta chain under discussion was sequenced for a study of cytomegalovirus exposure and HLA in healthy donors. Background on the study: A preliminary data release comprised 80 million or so unique TCRs obtained from HLA-typed donors.

Study conclusions and caveats: Excluded: some indistinguishable V segments such as TRBV6-2 and TRBV6-3. Upon later analysis, TCR association rates were observed to vary by HLA locus, being highest for DRB1 and lowest for HLA-C.

The CDR3 is 16 residues long. The V segment lost 6 bases and the J segment 3 bases; nucleotides outside the gene matches: 4. The germline CDR1 and CDR2 sequences are MNHNY and SVGAGI (reference sequence). About this clone: Its antigen is unknown.

At the time of sampling, donors were nominally healthy, though unrecorded immune exposures were likely. With 60 Vbeta and 13 Jbeta primers, the PCR was carried out. The method was immunoSEQ multiplex PCR; TCRdb's version includes in-frame clones alone and lacks a portion of them. This table holds under 150,000 clones, 80% to 90% found once. V gene TRBV6-6 combines with J gene TRBJ2-2, with 13 bases that match TRBD2. The sequence was obtained from a woman aged 40 to 50 in good health and CMV-seropositive. The specimen was PBMCs. CDR3 sequence (DNA): TGTGCCAGCAGCGCCGGGACTAGCGGGGACACCGGGGAGCTGTTTTTT. Its translation is CASSAGTSGDTGELFF.